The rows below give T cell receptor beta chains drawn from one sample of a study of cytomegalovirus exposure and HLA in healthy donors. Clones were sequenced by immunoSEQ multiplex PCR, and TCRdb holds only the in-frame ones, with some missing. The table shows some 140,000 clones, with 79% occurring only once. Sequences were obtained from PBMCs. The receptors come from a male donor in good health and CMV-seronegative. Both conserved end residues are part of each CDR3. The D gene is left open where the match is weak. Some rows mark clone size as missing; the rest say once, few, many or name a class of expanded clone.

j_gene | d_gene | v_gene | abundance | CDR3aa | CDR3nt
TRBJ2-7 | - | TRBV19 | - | CASSMGRTGTYEQYF | TGTGCCAGTAGTATGGGGAGGACAGGAACCTACGAGCAGTACTTC
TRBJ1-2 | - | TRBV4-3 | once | CASSEQYLYGYAF | TGCGCCAGCAGCGAACAGTACCTCTATGGCTACGCCTTC
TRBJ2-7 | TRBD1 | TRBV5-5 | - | CASSLRTGPEQYF | TGTGCCAGCAGCTTGAGGACAGGCCCCGAGCAGTACTTC
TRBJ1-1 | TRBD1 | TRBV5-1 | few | CASSSGQGNTEAFF | TGCGCCAGCAGCTCGGGACAGGGGAACACTGAAGCTTTCTTT
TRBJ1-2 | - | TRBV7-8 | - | CASTLGSLYGYTF | TGTGCCAGCACCTTGGGCAGTTTGTATGGCTACACCTTC
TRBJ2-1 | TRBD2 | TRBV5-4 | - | CASSVAGSSYNEQFF | TGTGCCAGCAGCGTAGCGGGGAGCTCCTACAATGAGCAGTTCTTC
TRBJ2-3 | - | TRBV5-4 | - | CASSFRGTDTQYF | TGTGCCAGCAGCTTTCGGGGCACAGATACGCAGTATTTT
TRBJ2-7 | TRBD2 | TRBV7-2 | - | CASSLTPSGGSYEQYF | TGTGCCAGCAGCTTAACCCCTAGCGGGGGCTCCTACGAGCAGTACTTC
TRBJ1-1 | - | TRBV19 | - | CASTWGPMNTEAFF | TGTGCCAGTACTTGGGGCCCCATGAACACTGAAGCTTTCTTT
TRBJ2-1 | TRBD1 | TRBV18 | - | CASSPRQGAVGEQFF | TGTGCCAGCTCACCACGGCAGGGGGCGGTCGGTGAGCAGTTCTTC
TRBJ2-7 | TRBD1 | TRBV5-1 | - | CASSLVSQGALEQYF | TGCGCCAGCAGCTTGGTTAGCCAGGGGGCTTTAGAACAGTACTTC
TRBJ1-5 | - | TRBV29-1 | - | CSVAIGNNQPQHF | TGCAGCGTTGCCATCGGTAACAATCAGCCCCAGCATTTT
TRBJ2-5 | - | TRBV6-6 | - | CASSYRGHPQETQYF | TGTGCCAGCAGTTACAGGGGACACCCCCAAGAGACCCAGTACTTC
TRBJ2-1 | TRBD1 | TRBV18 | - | CASSRAGTANNEQFF | TGTGCCAGCTCACGGGCCGGGACAGCAAACAATGAGCAGTTCTTC
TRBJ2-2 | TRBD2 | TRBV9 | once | CASSVEGRDTGELFF | TGTGCCAGCAGCGTGGAGGGGAGGGACACCGGGGAGCTGTTTTTT
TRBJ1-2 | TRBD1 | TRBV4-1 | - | CASSRPTGGGGYTF | TGCGCCAGCAGCCGGCCGACAGGGGGCGGGGGCTACACCTTC
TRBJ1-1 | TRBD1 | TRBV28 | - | CASSSGQGAGGAFF | TGTGCCAGCAGCTCGGGACAGGGGGCCGGGGGAGCTTTCTTT
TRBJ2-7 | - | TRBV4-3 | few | CASSQDGNRLNEQYF | TGCGCCAGCAGCCAAGATGGGAACAGGTTGAACGAGCAGTACTTC
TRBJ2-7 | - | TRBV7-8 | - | CATTDSPYEQYF | TGTGCCACTACCGACAGCCCCTACGAGCAGTACTTC
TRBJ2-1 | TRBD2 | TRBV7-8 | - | CASSSDPGTSDYNEQFF | TGTGCCAGCAGCTCGGACCCAGGGACTAGCGATTACAATGAGCAGTTCTTC
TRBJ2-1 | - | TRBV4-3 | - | CASSQAGGGFNEQFF | TGCGCCAGCAGCCAAGCTGGGGGGGGCTTCAATGAGCAGTTCTTC
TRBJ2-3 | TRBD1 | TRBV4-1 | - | CASSHVDRGSTDTQYF | TGCGCCAGCAGCCACGTAGACAGGGGGAGCACAGATACGCAGTATTTT
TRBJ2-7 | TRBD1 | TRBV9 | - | CASSVGSGQGRYEQYF | TGTGCCAGCAGCGTAGGGTCGGGACAGGGTAGGTACGAGCAGTACTTC
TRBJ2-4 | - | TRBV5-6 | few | CASSLVTRAYAKNIQYF | TGTGCCAGCAGCCTCGTCACCAGGGCGTATGCCAAAAACATTCAGTACTTC
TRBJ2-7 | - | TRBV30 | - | CAWSTGTGAYEQYF | TGTGCCTGGAGTACCGGGACGGGAGCCTACGAGCAGTACTTC
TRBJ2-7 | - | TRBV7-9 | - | CASSLKGGQQAYEQYF | TGTGCCAGCAGCTTAAAAGGAGGGCAGCAAGCCTACGAGCAGTACTTC
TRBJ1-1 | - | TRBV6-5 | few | CASSYPAGGVAFF | TGTGCCAGCAGTTATCCCGCGGGGGGTGTAGCTTTCTTT